The 22 T cell receptor beta chains below were found in one sample sequenced in a study of T cells in Graves' hyperthyroidism and ophthalmopathy. RNA transcripts provided the source from which TCR beta CDR3 regions were amplified. Researchers ran a first-round RT-PCR on the TCR CDR3 using the HTBI primer set. Using its own MiXCR run on the multiplex PCR reads, TCRdb lists one record per CDR3 protein. The profile shows approximately 600,000 distinct CDR3 sequences, 15% to 20% of them singletons. Sequencing used blood. Receptors originate from a woman in her thirties with Graves' hyperthyroidism.

There are many counts of this clonotype. The chain combines TRBV2 with TRBJ2-2; 7 bases fit TRBD1. The germline V gene encodes CDR1 SNHLY and CDR2 FYNNEI. The CDR3 is made up of 16 amino acids. With V trimmed by 8 bases and J by 3 bases, 12 bases remained unmatched. CDR3 residues: CASAGRQGRDTGELFF. CDR3 bases: TGTGCCAGCGCTGGGCGACAGGGACGGGACACCGGGGAGCTGTTTTTT.

The chain employs TRBV20-1 and TRBJ2-2; TRBD2 agrees at 7 bases. Germline V gene sequence: CDR1 DFQATT, CDR2 SNEGSKA (reference sequence). The length of the CDR3 is 12 residues. CDR3 residues: CGGRGDTGELFF. Here the CDR3 DNA reads TGCGGGGGACGGGGGGACACCGGGGAGCTGTTTTTT.

This clonotype has a count of ten or more. The chain recombines TRBV27 with TRBJ2-3; TRBD2 might be the D (5 bases). From germline, CDR1 is MNHEY and CDR2 SMNVEV (reference sequence). Trimming left V 3 bases short and J 2 bases short, with 18 bases between. The CDR3 has 17 residues. CDR3 DNA sequence: TGTGCCAGCAGTTTCTTGGCGGGTTCTCCCTTCACAGATACGCAGTATTTT. Translating gives CASSFLAGSPFTDTQYF.

This clonotype was counted at least ten times. This rearrangement joins TRBV12-3 or TRBV12-4 to TRBJ1-4; D is ambiguous. The CDR3 totals 13 residues. Trimming removed 7 bases at V and 7 bases at J, with 13 bases between. In DNA, the CDR3 is TGTGCCAGCACCCGGACGGTCGCTGAAAAACTGTTTTTT. Translated, it gives CASTRTVAEKLFF.

This clonotype was counted many times. V and J are TRBV12-3 or TRBV12-4 and TRBJ1-5; a weak D match, TRBD1 (5 bases). CDR3 length: 20 residues. Between the trimmed V and J ends, which lost 6 bases and 0 bases, there was a span of 27 bases. The DNA for the CDR3 is TGTGCCAGCAGCTTCCGGGACCCTTTACTGAGTATTAATAGCAATCAGCCCCAGCATTTT. Translation gives CASSFRDPLLSINSNQPQHF.

This clonotype was picked up many times. The chain uses TRBV3-1 and TRBJ2-7, with a tentative D call TRBD2 (6 bases). Germline lookup yields CDR1 LGHDT and CDR2 YNNKEL (reference sequence). The CDR3 runs to 14 residues. V was cut by 4 bases and J by 4 bases, with 14 bases left in between. The CDR3 is CASSPKVEGYEQYF. The CDR3 DNA reads TGTGCCAGCAGCCCGAAAGTGGAGGGATACGAGCAGTACTTC.

As DNA, the CDR3 is TGCAGTGGCTCAAAGAAGGCTGAAGCCTTGAGGGATACGCAGTATTTT. It codes for CSGSKKAEALRDTQYF. The genes are TRBV20-1 and TRBJ2-3; D gene ambiguous. Trimming removed 7 bases at V and 6 bases at J, with 26 bases between. CDR3 size: 16 residues. CDR1 is DFQATT, CDR2 SNEGSKA, per germline (reference sequence).

This clonotype showed up just a few times. The gene calls are TRBV3-1 and TRBJ2-5; D remains ambiguous. Germline V CDR1 and CDR2: LGHDT, YNNKEL (reference sequence). Trimming took 6 bases from V and 5 from J, leaving 25 bases between them. There are 17 residues in the CDR3. DNA of the CDR3: TGTGCCAGCAGTTCAAGTGGGCTAGGACGACACTGGGAGACCCAGTACTTC. Translation: CASSSSGLGRHWETQYF.

This clonotype appeared a few times. V is TRBV28 and J is TRBJ2-3; 12 nucleotides agree with TRBD2. The junction had 7 bases not matched to a gene; V was cut back by 1 base and J by 2 bases. Germline V lookup: CDR1 MDHEN, CDR2 SYDVKM. This CDR3 contains 18 residues. The CDR3 nucleotides read TGTGCCAGCAGTTTATCGACTAGCGGGAGCAACCCCACAGATACGCAGTATTTT. This encodes CASSLSTSGSNPTDTQYF.

This chain uses TRBV10-3 with TRBJ1-1, with 7 bases aligning to TRBD1. This CDR3 region has 13 residues. Germline V gene sequence: CDR1 ENHRY, CDR2 SYGVKD. The V gene end was trimmed by 0 bases and the J gene end by 8 bases; junction bases not matched to a gene: 3. This CDR3 reads CAISESGTDEAFF. In DNA, the CDR3 is TGTGCCATCAGTGAGTCCGGGACAGACGAAGCTTTCTTT.

The chain links TRBV7-8 to TRBJ1-3; 8 bases map to TRBD1. The CDR3 sequence is 16 residues long. Germline assignment: CDR1 SGHVS and CDR2 FQNEAQ. V shed 8 bases and J 2 bases; nucleotides not matched to a gene: 11. CDR3 sequence: CASEEWQGATGNTIYF. CDR3 bases: TGTGCCAGCGAGGAGTGGCAGGGGGCAACTGGAAACACCATATATTTT.

V gene TRBV30 combines with J gene TRBJ2-5; D is undetermined. This CDR3 spans 12 amino acids. The germline V gene has CDR1 GTSNPN and CDR2 SVGIG (reference sequence). Trimming removed 0 bases from V and 4 bases from J, with 6 bases in between. The CDR3 is CAWSVQRETQYF. DNA for the CDR3: TGTGCCTGGAGTGTACAGCGAGAGACCCAGTACTTC.

This clonotype was observed many times. The chain employs TRBV20-1 and TRBJ2-1, with D unresolved. This CDR3 region has 10 residues. V was trimmed by 5 bases and J by 3 bases, leaving 2 bases between them. Germline-derived CDR1 and CDR2 are DFQATT and SNEGSKA (reference sequence). The CDR3 region is CSAVYNEQFF. DNA of the CDR3: TGCAGTGCTGTCTACAATGAGCAGTTCTTC.

The table lists this clonotype with a few counts. CDR3 sequence reads: CASRLYSGRGIHEQFF. The CDR3 DNA reads as TGTGCCAGCAGATTGTATAGCGGGAGAGGTATCCATGAGCAGTTCTTC. The chain combines TRBV27 with TRBJ2-1; TRBD2 matches at 9 bases. V gave up 6 bases and J gave up 8 bases; unmatched junction bases: 14. The CDR3 consists of 16 residues. Germline CDR1 reads MNHEY; CDR2 reads SMNVEV (reference sequence).

At least ten counts were recorded for this clonotype. The chain couples TRBV12-3 or TRBV12-4 to TRBJ2-5; D possibly corresponds to TRBD2 (6 bases). The CDR3 runs 14 residues. Trimming cost V 2 bases and J 1 base, with 8 bases left between them. The CDR3 region is CASSLNSGQETQYF. CDR3 sequence (DNA): TGTGCCAGCAGTTTAAATAGCGGCCAAGAGACCCAGTACTTC.

This clonotype was observed many times. The chain carries TRBV5-1 and TRBJ2-1; 7 nucleotides align to TRBD1. Germline CDR1 reads SGHRS; CDR2 reads YFSETQ. CDR3 length equals 13 residues. Trimming removed 5 bases from V and 9 bases from J; junction bases left unmatched: 8. CDR3 residues: CASSFEGAGEQFF. The CDR3 DNA sequence: TGCGCCAGCAGTTTTGAGGGGGCGGGTGAGCAGTTCTTC.

The chain joins TRBV4-1 to TRBJ2-1; the D is unclear. CDR3 length: 16 residues. Germline loops: CDR1 MGHRA, CDR2 YSYEKL. The V end lost 0 bases, the J end lost 2 bases, and 11 bases lay between the germline ends. The CDR3 coding sequence is TGCGCCAGCAGCCAAGATTCATGGGCGGCCTACAATGAGCAGTTCTTC. It encodes CASSQDSWAAYNEQFF.

Ten or more counts support this clonotype. This sequence joins TRBV7-4 and TRBJ2-7, with 7 nucleotides matching TRBD1. J was trimmed by 5 bases and V by 5 bases; bases with no gene match: 12. The CDR3 has 15 residues. Germline V gene sequence: CDR1 SGHVT, CDR2 SQSDAQ. CDR3 residues: CASSVHRDRAHEQYF. In DNA form, the CDR3 reads TGTGCCAGCAGCGTCCACCGGGACAGAGCCCACGAGCAGTACTTC.

Details on this clonotype: Just one base apart from a much larger clone, this may be a read error. The rearrangement joins TRBV5-1 to TRBJ2-1; D remains unclear. This CDR3 contains 15 residues. CDR1 SGHRS and CDR2 YFSETQ come from the germline V gene. The V end lost 0 bases, the J end lost 9 bases, and 16 bases lay between the germline ends. CDR3 DNA sequence: TGCGCCAGCAGCTTGGACTTGGGTCAGACTGCTGAGCAGTTCTTC. It codes for CASSLDLGQTAEQFF.

There are many counts of this clonotype. CDR3 region: CASSPRSWGNEQFF. The CDR3 nucleotides read TGTGCCAGCAGTCCGAGGAGCTGGGGGAATGAGCAGTTCTTC. The gene calls are TRBV12-3 or TRBV12-4 and TRBJ2-1; D is tentatively TRBD1 or TRBD2 (5 bases each). Trimming took 5 bases from V and 7 from J, leaving 15 bases between them. This CDR3 is 14 amino acids long.

The chain uses TRBV6-2 or TRBV6-3 and TRBJ2-2; 10 positions agree with TRBD2. In germline, CDR1 is MNHEY, CDR2 SVGEGT. This CDR3 is built from 16 residues. Losses at the gene ends were 7 bases for V and 5 bases for J; bases not matched to a gene: 10. CDR3 nucleotide sequence: TGTGCCAGCACCCCGACTAGCGGGTGGGAAACCGGGGAGCTGTTTTTT. It encodes CASTPTSGWETGELFF.

This clonotype was detected a few times. The rearrangement uses TRBV6-1 and TRBJ2-7; perhaps TRBD1 as D (6 bases). The CDR3 extends over 14 amino acids. Germline CDR1 and CDR2: MNHNS and SASEGT. V was shortened by 8 bases and J by 4 bases, with 18 bases between the two germline ends. Here the CDR3 DNA reads TGTGCCAGCGGTCTCAGGGGTTATCGGTACGAGCAGTACTTC. Translating gives CASGLRGYRYEQYF.